Given below is one TCR beta chain in context. Using immunoSEQ multiplex PCR, the repertoire was profiled, and TCRdb retains in-frame clones only, with some absent. The sample yields 65,000 to 70,000 clones, 84% seen once. The V gene's germline CDR1 is MDHEN and CDR2 SYDVKM. Deletions cut 6 bases from V and 8 bases from J, with 14 bases between. The CDR3 is 14 amino acids. These data come from a study of control samples from healthy donors and cancer patients. This receptor was identified in a woman aged 45-59 years with lung cancer. The sequenced material came from PBMCs. The V gene is TRBV28, the J gene TRBJ1-6; D unclear. CDR3 bases: TGTGCCAGCAGCTGGACCCCGAGAGATTCACCCCTCCACTTT. Encoded protein: CASSWTPRDSPLHF.